This record covers a single T cell receptor beta chain. Trimming stripped 1 base from V and 4 bases from J, with 9 bases between. This CDR3 has 13 residues. CDR1 is SGHRS, CDR2 YFSETQ, per germline. This record comes from a study of blood T cell repertoires in COVID-19. Study background: The United States, Italy and Spain provided the acute and convalescent COVID-19 samples.

TCRdb keeps only in-frame clones here, not all; method: immunoSEQ multiplex PCR. The repertoire has a few hundred thousand clones, around 83% of them found once; the top ten carry about 6.6%. Specimen: PBMCs or T cells enriched from blood (not recorded which). The V and J genes are TRBV5-1 and TRBJ2-7; possible D gene TRBD2, 5 bases. The TCR was taken from a woman in her thirties or forties who had recovered from COVID-19. CDR3 in amino acids: CASSLIGEYEQYF. The CDR3 DNA reads as TGCGCCAGCAGCTTGATTGGGGAGTACGAGCAGTACTTC.